This T cell receptor (beta chain) derives from a study of blood T cell repertoires in COVID-19. The overall study: Sites across the United States, Italy and Spain contributed samples from acute and convalescent COVID-19.

The germline gives CDR1 KGHSH, CDR2 LQKENI. This CDR3 is built from 15 residues. With V trimmed by 4 bases and J by 9 bases, 10 bases remained unmatched. Methods used by the authors: Scientists estimated how many nucleated cells there were by amplifying reference gene primers. The protocol was immunoSEQ multiplex PCR, while the TCRdb copy is restricted to in-frame clones and leaves out a portion. V and J calls and clone size come straight from that table; D and trimming were deduced from the DNA. The sample shows 200,000 to 250,000 clones, over 80% of them seen only once. This TCR came from a woman aged 70 to 79 with active or convalescent COVID-19. Specimen: peripheral blood. V usage is TRBV18 and J usage is TRBJ1-5; 9 bases line up with TRBD1. The CDR3 DNA is TGTGCCAGCTCACAAACGGGACAGGGAAGTGTGCCCCAGCATTTT. This encodes CASSQTGQGSVPQHF.